Each of the 29 T cell receptor beta chains below was sequenced from the same sample in a study of OX40 agonist ivuxolimab in advanced cancers. Profiled with immunoSEQ multiplex PCR; TCRdb holds only in-frame clones, not every one. This table holds around 70,000 clones, roughly four fifths found once. The specimen was CD4+ or CD8+ T cells sorted from blood, collected in a trial of the OX40 agonist ivuxolimab. The receptors derive from an adult with an advanced solid tumor such as melanoma, head and neck, liver or kidney cancer.

In its sample, this clone was seen once. This chain joins TRBV18 and TRBJ2-7, with D possibly being TRBD2 (5 bases). The V and J ends lost 6 bases and 2 bases respectively, with 5 bases between them. This CDR3 contains 11 residues. Per germline, CDR1 KGHSH and CDR2 LQKENI. The CDR3 reads CASSGTYEQYF. The CDR3 coding sequence is TGTGCCAGCTCCGGGACCTACGAGCAGTACTTC.

The count of this clone is one. CDR3 nucleotides: TGTGCCAGCTCACTAAGGACAGGAGCGGCGGGGGCCAACGTCCTGACTTTC. Protein product: CASSLRTGAAGANVLTF. The V gene is TRBV18, the J gene TRBJ2-6, with 7 bases identical to TRBD1. This CDR3 contains 17 residues. V was pared by 4 bases and J by 4 bases, with 10 bases of the junction left unmatched. The germline V gene has CDR1 KGHSH and CDR2 LQKENI.

This clone has only a few counts. CDR3 residues: CAWSMTEGSRGNIQYF. CDR3 in DNA: TGTGCCTGGAGTATGACGGAGGGCAGTCGGGGAAACATTCAGTACTTC. V is TRBV30 and J is TRBJ2-4; D is possibly TRBD2 (6 bases). The CDR3 is 16 amino acids. Germline V lookup: CDR1 GTSNPN, CDR2 SVGIG (reference sequence). The germline V and J ends were trimmed by 2 bases and 6 bases, with 20 bases remaining between them.

The CDR3 region is CATSTRTVNYGYTF. The CDR3 nucleotides read TGTGCCACCAGCACTAGGACAGTCAACTATGGCTACACCTTC. The V call is TRBV15, the J call TRBJ1-2, with D possibly TRBD1 on 6 matching bases. The V end was cut by 4 bases, the J end by 2 bases, with 11 bases between. Per the germline V gene, CDR1 is LNHNV and CDR2 is YYDKDF (reference sequence). The length of the CDR3 is 14 residues.

This clone appeared once. This chain links TRBV7-9 with TRBJ2-2; 7 bases map to TRBD1. Germline V gene sequence: CDR1 SEHNR, CDR2 FQNEAQ (reference sequence). The CDR3 runs to 14 residues. V gave up 2 bases and J gave up 7 bases; unmatched junction bases: 4. DNA of the CDR3: TGTGCCAGCAGCTTAACACAGGGGATCGGGGAGCTGTTTTTT. It codes for CASSLTQGIGELFF.

The CDR3 sequence: CASSQDVSGRNYEQYF. The CDR3 region has the DNA TGTGCCAGCAGCCAAGATGTGAGCGGGAGGAACTACGAGCAGTACTTC. V gene TRBV4-2 combines with J gene TRBJ2-7, with 9 bases that match TRBD2. Germline V gene sequence: CDR1 LGHNA, CDR2 YNFKEQ. The junction had 6 bases not matched to a gene; V was cut back by 0 bases and J by 3 bases. This CDR3 is built from 16 residues.

The genes are TRBV5-1 and TRBJ1-2; D remains ambiguous. The V and J ends lost 1 base and 1 base respectively, with 11 bases between them. Germline CDR1 reads SGHRS; CDR2 reads YFSETQ. The CDR3 loop spans 15 amino acids. As DNA, the CDR3 is TGCGCCAGCAGCTTGACAGCCGAGGGTAACTATGGCTACACCTTC. Amino acids: CASSLTAEGNYGYTF.

V is TRBV7-8 and J is TRBJ2-2; 8 bases line up with TRBD2. The germline V gene encodes CDR1 SGHVS and CDR2 FQNEAQ. CDR3 length: 14 residues. The trim removed 5 bases at V and 5 bases at J, leaving 4 bases unmatched. The CDR3 sequence: CASSRERGTGELFF. The CDR3 coding sequence is TGTGCCAGCAGCCGGGAGCGGGGGACCGGGGAGCTGTTTTTT.

The rearrangement links TRBV19 to TRBJ2-4; D may be TRBD2 (6 bases). V was clipped by 7 bases and J by 0 bases, with 10 bases between them. CDR1 is LNHDA, CDR2 SQIVND, per germline (reference sequence). The CDR3 sequence is 14 residues long. CDR3 DNA sequence: TGTGCCAGTAACGGCGGGGTAGCCAAAAACATTCAGTACTTC. Translating it yields CASNGGVAKNIQYF.

The chain carries TRBV7-2 and TRBJ2-4, with D perhaps being TRBD1 or TRBD2 (5 bases each). Deletions cut 5 bases from V and 7 bases from J, with 18 bases between. The germline CDR1 and CDR2 sequences are SGHTA and FQGNSA. This CDR3 spans 15 amino acids. CDR3 nucleotides: TGTGCCAGCAGCCCTAGGGCCGGGGCGTGGAACATTCAGTACTTC. Translated, it gives CASSPRAGAWNIQYF.

V gene TRBV19 combines with J gene TRBJ2-1, with TRBD2 matching 7 bases. This CDR3 comprises 14 residues. The germline V gene encodes CDR1 LNHDA and CDR2 SQIVND (reference sequence). V lost 8 bases to trimming and J lost 5 bases; unmatched junction nucleotides: 9. The DNA for the CDR3 is TGTGCCAGTGGGAGGGCTAGCGGTCACAATGAGCAGTTCTTC. Protein product: CASGRASGHNEQFF.

The chain joins TRBV9 to TRBJ1-1; 9 positions match TRBD1. With V trimmed by 6 bases and J by 0 bases, 12 bases remained unmatched. Per the germline V gene, CDR1 is SGDLS and CDR2 is YYNGEE. The CDR3 spans 17 residues. The CDR3 here is CASTSGGTGFMNTEAFF. The CDR3 nucleotides read TGTGCCAGCACCTCAGGGGGGACAGGGTTTATGAACACTGAAGCTTTCTTT. Using reference TRBV9 and TRBJ1-1 for the parts outside the CDR3, the full variable domain is DSGVTQTPKHLITATGQRVTLRCSPRSGDLSVYWYQQSLDQGLQFLIQYYNGEERAKGNILERFSAQQFPDLHSELNLSSLELGDSALYFCASTSGGTGFMNTEAFFGQGTRLTVV.

The gene calls are TRBV5-6 and TRBJ2-3; the D gene is possibly TRBD2 (5 bases). The CDR3 runs to 16 residues. V lost 0 bases and J 3 bases, leaving 14 bases between the germline ends. The germline gives CDR1 SGHDT, CDR2 YYEEEE. The CDR3 region has the DNA TGTGCCAGCAGCTTGGAACAGCTTCTAGCAACAGATACGCAGTATTTT. Protein product: CASSLEQLLATDTQYF.

This rearrangement joins TRBV6-6 to TRBJ2-7; D unclear. V was shortened by 4 bases and J by 2 bases, with 15 bases between the two germline ends. This CDR3 region has 15 residues. Germline loops: CDR1 MNHNY, CDR2 SVGAGI (reference sequence). The DNA of the CDR3 is TGTGCCAGCAGTTCCCCTCGTGTTGCCGCCTACGAGCAGTACTTC. Its translation is CASSSPRVAAYEQYF.

The V gene is TRBV12-2, the J gene TRBJ2-5; the DNA was not used to check the table's D call, TRBD2. TRBV12-2 is reported as a pseudogene. This CDR3 region has 15 residues. CDR3 region: CAKGRGLARRETQYF. The CDR3 coding sequence is TGTGCAAAAGGTCGCGGACTAGCGAGAAGAGAGACCCAGTACTTC.

This sequence joins TRBV5-1 and TRBJ1-1, with 7 bases matching TRBD1. J gave up 0 bases and V 4 bases, and 6 bases lay outside the gene matches. The CDR3 has 15 residues. Germline V lookup: CDR1 SGHRS, CDR2 YFSETQ. CDR3 coding DNA: TGCGCCAGCAGCCGGGACAGAGCCATGAACACTGAAGCTTTCTTT. Amino acid sequence: CASSRDRAMNTEAFF.

The CDR3 is CASSSGGYGYTF. The DNA for the CDR3 is TGTGCCAGCAGTTCCGGGGGGTATGGCTACACCTTC. This chain connects TRBV6-5 to TRBJ1-2; tentatively, D is TRBD1 (5 bases). The germline V gene encodes CDR1 MNHEY and CDR2 SVGAGI. Between the trimmed V and J ends, which lost 4 bases and 5 bases, there was a span of 8 bases. CDR3 length: 12 amino acids.

This clone came up once. V usage is TRBV28 and J usage is TRBJ2-1, with TRBD2 identical over 13 bases. The junction had 6 bases not matched to a gene; V was cut back by 3 bases and J by 7 bases. CDR3 length: 16 residues. Looked up from germline, CDR1 is MDHEN and CDR2 is SYDVKM. The CDR3 is CASSLLGTSGKNEQFF. The CDR3 DNA reads TGTGCCAGCAGTTTGCTCGGGACTAGCGGGAAAAATGAGCAGTTCTTC.

This clone has just a few counts. This sequence joins TRBV29-1 and TRBJ2-7, with 8 bases matching TRBD2. In germline, CDR1 is SQVTM, CDR2 ANQGSEA. The CDR3 has 14 amino acids. V dropped 1 base and J dropped 9; count of bases not matched to a gene: 11. Here the CDR3 DNA reads TGCAGCGTTGAAGGACTAGCGAACTCTATGGGGCAGTACTTC. Translated: CSVEGLANSMGQYF.

V gene TRBV18 combines with J gene TRBJ2-2, with D tentatively TRBD1 (6 bases). CDR1 is KGHSH, CDR2 LQKENI, per germline. The length of the CDR3 is 19 residues. V lost 2 bases and J 0 bases, leaving 19 bases between the germline ends. CDR3 sequence: CASSPSLLQGAANTGELFF. The CDR3 DNA is TGTGCCAGCTCACCATCACTTCTACAGGGAGCCGCGAACACCGGGGAGCTGTTTTTT.

The V and J genes are TRBV28 and TRBJ1-2; 8 bases agree with TRBD1. This CDR3 spans 16 amino acids. Germline V lookup: CDR1 MDHEN, CDR2 SYDVKM. The trim removed 7 bases at V and 1 base at J, leaving 11 bases unmatched. The CDR3 sequence: CASTRQGRAFNYGYTF. DNA of the CDR3: TGTGCCAGCACTAGACAGGGGAGGGCATTTAACTATGGCTACACCTTC.

This clone was seen a few times. CDR3 coding DNA: TGTGCCAGCAGTGAATTGGGCAGGTCTGTAGGTAATGAAAAACTGTTTTTT. This encodes CASSELGRSVGNEKLFF. This sequence joins TRBV6-1 and TRBJ1-4, with D unresolved. Germline V CDR1 and CDR2: MNHNS, SASEGT. V was pared by 2 bases and J by 4 bases, with 17 bases between. The CDR3 spans 17 residues.

The genes are TRBV2 and TRBJ1-1, with D perhaps matching TRBD1 (5 bases). The CDR3 extends over 14 amino acids. Deletions cut 6 bases from V and 4 bases from J, with 15 bases between. Germline assignment: CDR1 SNHLY and CDR2 FYNNEI. CDR3 residues: CASRQDGGATEAFF. CDR3 in DNA: TGTGCCAGCAGACAGGACGGTGGGGCCACTGAAGCTTTCTTT.

V gene TRBV7-6 combines with J gene TRBJ2-3; D call uncertain. The germline gives CDR1 SGHVS, CDR2 FNYEAQ. V dropped 4 bases and J dropped 0 bases, with 8 bases sitting between them. The CDR3 loop spans 14 amino acids. The CDR3: CASSSLSSTDTQYF. The CDR3 coding sequence is TGTGCCAGCAGCTCATTATCTAGCACAGATACGCAGTATTTT.

This clone appeared a few times. The chain combines TRBV7-2 with TRBJ2-7; 9 nucleotides align to TRBD2. The CDR3 has 13 amino acids. V lost 1 base and J lost 7; bases outside the gene matches: 2. Per germline, CDR1 SGHTA and CDR2 FQGNSA. The CDR3 spells CASSLGAGGEQYF. CDR3 nucleotides: TGTGCCAGCAGCTTAGGGGCGGGAGGGGAGCAGTACTTC. Based on the CDR3 plus reference TRBV7-2 and TRBJ2-7, the full variable domain is GAGVSQSPSNKVTEKGKDVELRCDPISGHTALYWYRQSLGQGLEFLIYFQGNSAPDKSGLPSDRFSAERTGGSVSTLTIQRTQQEDSAVYLCASSLGAGGEQYFGPGTRLTVT.

This sequence joins TRBV7-2 and TRBJ1-4; D not certain. CDR1 and CDR2 from the germline V gene are SGHTA and FQGNSA. The CDR3 loop spans 15 amino acids. Trimming took off 3 bases at V and 3 bases at J, with 11 bases between the two ends. The CDR3 coding sequence is TGTGCCAGCAGCTTGGAGGTCGGCCCTAATGAAAAACTGTTTTTT. Its protein product is CASSLEVGPNEKLFF. The full variable domain, with the rest looked up from reference TRBV7-2 and TRBJ1-4, is GAGVSQSPSNKVTEKGKDVELRCDPISGHTALYWYRQSLGQGLEFLIYFQGNSAPDKSGLPSDRFSAERTGGSVSTLTIQRTQQEDSAVYLCASSLEVGPNEKLFFGSGTQLSVL.

This clone occurred a few times. This chain links TRBV5-6 with TRBJ1-2; 8 nucleotides match TRBD1. CDR1 and CDR2 from the germline V gene are SGHDT and YYEEEE. CDR3 size: 14 residues. V shed 4 bases, J shed 4 bases, and the junction held 6 bases outside the gene matches. The CDR3 loop is CASSPGQGGYGYTF. CDR3 DNA sequence: TGTGCCAGCAGCCCAGGACAGGGAGGCTATGGCTACACCTTC.

This chain uses TRBV11-1 with TRBJ2-1, with D perhaps matching TRBD2 (6 bases). Germline CDR1 and CDR2: SGHAT and FQDESV (reference sequence). Trimming removed 7 bases from V and 6 bases from J, with 22 bases in between. The CDR3 covers 16 residues. The CDR3 DNA is TGTGCCAGCATGGGGATTAACGCGGGGTCTAGCAATGAGCAGTTCTTC. Translated, it gives CASMGINAGSSNEQFF. Supplemented by reference TRBV11-1 and TRBJ2-1, the full variable domain reads EAEVAQSPRYKITEKSQAVAFWCDPISGHATLYWYRQILGQGPELLVQFQDESVVDDSQLPKDRFSAERLKGVDSTLKIQPAELGDSAMYLCASMGINAGSSNEQFFGPGTRLTVL.

The rearrangement uses TRBV5-4 and TRBJ2-2; D is perhaps TRBD1 (5 bases). This CDR3 spans 15 amino acids. Trimming removed 0 bases at V and 4 bases at J, with 10 bases between. In germline, CDR1 is SGHNT, CDR2 YYREEE (reference sequence). CDR3 loop: CASSLGQLVTGELFF. The CDR3 DNA sequence: TGTGCCAGCAGCTTGGGACAGTTGGTCACCGGGGAGCTGTTTTTT.